This T cell receptor (beta chain) was obtained from a study of PD-1 blockade in classical Hodgkin lymphoma. Regarding the study as a whole: What caused the repertoire differences, perhaps disease activity or prior therapy, remains undefined.

A word on this clone: What it binds is unknown.

Germline V gene lookup returns CDR1 MNHEY and CDR2 SVGAGI. Between the trimmed V and J ends, which lost 0 bases and 4 bases, there was a span of 11 bases. CDR3 length equals 15 residues. Sequenced by immunoSEQ multiplex PCR; TCRdb stores in-frame clones only, minus some. The sample contains approximately 60,000 clones, roughly 88% of which appear only once. Autologous stem cell transplantation was followed by relapse in every patient, and brentuximab vedotin exposure varied. This sequence was found in a human donor with classical Hodgkin lymphoma. This chain connects TRBV6-5 to TRBJ2-3; a weak D match, TRBD1 (5 bases). This material consisted of peripheral blood mononuclear cells (PBMCs), taken at baseline. The CDR3 sequence is CASSYSRGSADTQYF. The CDR3 DNA is TGTGCCAGCAGTTACTCAAGGGGATCGGCAGATACGCAGTATTTT.